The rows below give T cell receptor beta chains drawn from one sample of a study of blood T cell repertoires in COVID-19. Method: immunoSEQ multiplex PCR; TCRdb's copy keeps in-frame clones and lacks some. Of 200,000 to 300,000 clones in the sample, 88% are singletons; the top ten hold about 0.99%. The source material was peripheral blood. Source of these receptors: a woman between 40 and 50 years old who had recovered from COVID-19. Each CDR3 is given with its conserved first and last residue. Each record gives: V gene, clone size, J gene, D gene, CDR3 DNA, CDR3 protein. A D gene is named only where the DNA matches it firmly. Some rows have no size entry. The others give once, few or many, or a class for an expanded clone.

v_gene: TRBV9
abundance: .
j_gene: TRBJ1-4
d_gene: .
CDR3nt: TGTGCCAGCAGCGAACAGCCAACTAATGAAAAACTGTTTTTT
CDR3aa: CASSEQPTNEKLFF

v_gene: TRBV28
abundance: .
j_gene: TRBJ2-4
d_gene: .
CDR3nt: TGTGCCAGCAGTCCCCCGGGTGGCATTCAGTACTTC
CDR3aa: CASSPPGGIQYF

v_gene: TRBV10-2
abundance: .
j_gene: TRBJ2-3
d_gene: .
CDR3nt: TGCGCCAGCAGTGGGCTAGCCAGCACAGATACGCAGTATTTT
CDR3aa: CASSGLASTDTQYF

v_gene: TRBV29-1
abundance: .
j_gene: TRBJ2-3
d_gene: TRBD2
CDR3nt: TGCAGCGTTGGTCCCACGGCCGGGGGGACGGATACGCAGTATTTT
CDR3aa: CSVGPTAGGTDTQYF

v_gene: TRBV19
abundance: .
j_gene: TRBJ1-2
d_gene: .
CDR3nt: TGTGCCACCCAAACCGACGGGCGGGACCCCTATGGCTACACCTTC
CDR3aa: CATQTDGRDPYGYTF

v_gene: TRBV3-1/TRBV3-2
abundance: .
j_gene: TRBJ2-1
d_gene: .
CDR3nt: TGTGCCAGCAGCCCCCACTTGACAACAGCCCCGAATGAGCAGTTCTTC
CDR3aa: CASSPHLTTAPNEQFF

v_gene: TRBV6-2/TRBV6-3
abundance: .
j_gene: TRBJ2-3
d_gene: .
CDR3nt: TGTGCCAGCAGCCCAACAGGCCCCCTCCCCACAGATACGCAGTATTTT
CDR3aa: CASSPTGPLPTDTQYF

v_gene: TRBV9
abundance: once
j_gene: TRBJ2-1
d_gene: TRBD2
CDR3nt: TGTGCCAGCAGCCCAGTAGCGGGAGGTCGGGATGAGCAGTTCTTC
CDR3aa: CASSPVAGGRDEQFF

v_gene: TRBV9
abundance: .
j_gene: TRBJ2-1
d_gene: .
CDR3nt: TGTGCCAGCAGCGTAGGATCGCGGGCGGGCAATGAGCAGTTCTTC
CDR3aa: CASSVGSRAGNEQFF

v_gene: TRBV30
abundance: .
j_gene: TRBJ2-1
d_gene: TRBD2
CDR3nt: TGTGCCTGGGACCCTAGCGGGAGATACAATGAGCAGTTCTTC
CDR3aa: CAWDPSGRYNEQFF

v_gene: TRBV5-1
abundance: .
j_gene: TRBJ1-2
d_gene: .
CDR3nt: TGCGCCAGCAGCACCGTCCAGTCGGGAGGCTACACCTTC
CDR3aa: CASSTVQSGGYTF

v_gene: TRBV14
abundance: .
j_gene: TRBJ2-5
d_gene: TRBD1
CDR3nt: TGTGCCAGCAGCCCCCACCGGGACAGGGCGCCCCAAGAGACCCAGTACTTC
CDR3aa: CASSPHRDRAPQETQYF

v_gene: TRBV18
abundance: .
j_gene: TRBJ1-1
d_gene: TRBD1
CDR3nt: TGTGCCAGCTCGCCCCAGGGGGTTGACACTGAAGCTTTCTTT
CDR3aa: CASSPQGVDTEAFF

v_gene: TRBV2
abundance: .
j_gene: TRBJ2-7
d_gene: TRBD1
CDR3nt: TGTGCCAGCACGGGGACAGGGACCTCCTACGAGCAGTACTTC
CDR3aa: CASTGTGTSYEQYF

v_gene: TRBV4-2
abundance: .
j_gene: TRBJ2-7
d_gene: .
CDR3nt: TGTGCCAGCAGCCCCCGGGGATATGGCTCCTACGAGCAGTACTTC
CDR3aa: CASSPRGYGSYEQYF

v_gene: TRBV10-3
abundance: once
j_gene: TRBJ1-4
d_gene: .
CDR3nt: TGTGCCACCCCACCGAGGGGGAATGAAAAACTGTTTTTT
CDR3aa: CATPPRGNEKLFF

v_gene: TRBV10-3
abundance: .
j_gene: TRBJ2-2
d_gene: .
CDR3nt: TGTGCCATCAGTGAGTCGAGGGGGGAGCTGTTTTTT
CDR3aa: CAISESRGELFF

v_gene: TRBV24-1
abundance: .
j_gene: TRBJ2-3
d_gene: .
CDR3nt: TGTGCCACCAGTGACCCCGGGACACCGCAGTATTTT
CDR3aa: CATSDPGTPQYF

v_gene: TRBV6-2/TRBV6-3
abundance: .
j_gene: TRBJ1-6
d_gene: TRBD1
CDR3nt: TGTGCCAGCAGCCCCCTCGGACAGGGGATTTCACCCCTCCACTTT
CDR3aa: CASSPLGQGISPLHF

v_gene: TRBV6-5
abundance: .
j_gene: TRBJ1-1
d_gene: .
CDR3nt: TGTGCCAGCAGTTACTCGATAGCAGGGAGGGGCACTGAAGCTTTCTTT
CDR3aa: CASSYSIAGRGTEAFF

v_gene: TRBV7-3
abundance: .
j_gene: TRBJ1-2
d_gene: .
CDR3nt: TGTGCCAGCAGCTACTCCCGGGGGGGAGACTATGGCTACACCTTC
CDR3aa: CASSYSRGGDYGYTF

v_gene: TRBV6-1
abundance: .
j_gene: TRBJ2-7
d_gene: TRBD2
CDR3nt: TGTGCCAGCAGTGAGGGGGCTAGCGGGAGTTACGAGCAGTACTTC
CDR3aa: CASSEGASGSYEQYF

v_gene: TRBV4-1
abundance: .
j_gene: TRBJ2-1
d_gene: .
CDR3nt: TGCGCCAGCACCCCAGGGCGGGGCTACAATGAGCAGTTCTTC
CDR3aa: CASTPGRGYNEQFF

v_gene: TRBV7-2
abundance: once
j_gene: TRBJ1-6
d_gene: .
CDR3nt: TGTGCCAGCAGCCAGGATTCACCCCTCCACTTT
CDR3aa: CASSQDSPLHF

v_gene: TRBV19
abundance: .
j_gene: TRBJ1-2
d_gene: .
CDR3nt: TGTGCCAGTAGTCCTACAGGCCCCGGGGGGTATGGCTACACCTTC
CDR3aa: CASSPTGPGGYGYTF

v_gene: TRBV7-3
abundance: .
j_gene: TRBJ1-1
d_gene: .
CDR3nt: TGTGCCAGCAGCTTACAGGGTTTTGCTGAAGCTTTCTTT
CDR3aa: CASSLQGFAEAFF

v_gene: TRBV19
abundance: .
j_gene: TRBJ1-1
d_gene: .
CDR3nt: TGTGCCAGTAGTATAGCTTTGACCAGTGCGGGGATGAGGGCTTTCTTT
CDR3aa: CASSIALTSAGMRAFF

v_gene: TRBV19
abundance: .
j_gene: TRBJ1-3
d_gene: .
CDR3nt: TGTGCCAGTAGTATAGACCGAACCCGGGGGGCCATATATTTT
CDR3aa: CASSIDRTRGAIYF

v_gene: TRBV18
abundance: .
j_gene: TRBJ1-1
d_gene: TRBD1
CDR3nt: TGTGCCAGCTCACCACAGGGGACAGCCAACACTGAAGCTTTCTTT
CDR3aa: CASSPQGTANTEAFF

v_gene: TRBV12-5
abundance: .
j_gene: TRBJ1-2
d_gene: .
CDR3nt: TGTGCTAGTGGTTTGGTGGGGGGGCTCGGCTACACCTTC
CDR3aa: CASGLVGGLGYTF

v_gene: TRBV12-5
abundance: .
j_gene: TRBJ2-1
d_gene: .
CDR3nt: TGTGCTAGTGCCCTGGGGGCTAGCCGGCGCGGTGAGCAGTTCTTC
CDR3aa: CASALGASRRGEQFF

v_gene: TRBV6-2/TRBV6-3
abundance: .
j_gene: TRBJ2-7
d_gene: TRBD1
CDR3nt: TGTGCCAGCAGTTTCGCCGGGACAGGGCCCTACGAGCAGTACTTC
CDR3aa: CASSFAGTGPYEQYF

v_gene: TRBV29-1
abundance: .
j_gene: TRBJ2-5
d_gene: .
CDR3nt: TGCAGCGCCTGGACTACCGGGTACCAAGAGACCCAGTACTTC
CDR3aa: CSAWTTGYQETQYF

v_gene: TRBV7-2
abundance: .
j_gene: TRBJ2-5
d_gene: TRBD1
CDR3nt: TGTGCCAGCAGCACGGGGACAGCGAAAGAGACCCAGTACTTC
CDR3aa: CASSTGTAKETQYF

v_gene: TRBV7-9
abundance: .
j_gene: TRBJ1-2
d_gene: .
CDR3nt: TGTGCCAGCAGCTTAGTGGCGGGGTCAGTGGGCTATGGCTACACCTTC
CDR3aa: CASSLVAGSVGYGYTF

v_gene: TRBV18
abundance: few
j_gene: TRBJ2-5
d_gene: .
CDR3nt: TGTGCCAGCTCACCCCCGGGGTGGGAAGAGACCCAGTACTTC
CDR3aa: CASSPPGWEETQYF

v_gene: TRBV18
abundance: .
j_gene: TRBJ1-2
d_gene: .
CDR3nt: TGTGCCAGCTCACGGGACTTGGGCTACACCTTC
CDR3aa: CASSRDLGYTF

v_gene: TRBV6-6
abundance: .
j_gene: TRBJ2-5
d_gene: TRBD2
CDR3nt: TGTGCCAGCAGTTACCCGGCTAGCGGACAAGAGACCCAGTACTTC
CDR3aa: CASSYPASGQETQYF

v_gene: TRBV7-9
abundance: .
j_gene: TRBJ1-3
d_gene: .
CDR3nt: TGTGCCAGCAGCTTGTCCCTGGGCAGCTCTGGAAACACCATATATTTT
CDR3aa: CASSLSLGSSGNTIYF

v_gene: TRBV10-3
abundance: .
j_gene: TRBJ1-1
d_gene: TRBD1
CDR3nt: TGTGCCATCAGTGAGCCTCGACAGGGGGCCCCTGAAGCTTTCTTT
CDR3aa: CAISEPRQGAPEAFF

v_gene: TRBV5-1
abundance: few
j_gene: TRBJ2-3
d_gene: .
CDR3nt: TGCGCCAGCAGCTTGGAGTTAGCCGAAACGGGGGATACGCAGTATTTT
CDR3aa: CASSLELAETGDTQYF

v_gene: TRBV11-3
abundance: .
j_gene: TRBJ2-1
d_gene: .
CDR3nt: TGTGCCAGCAGCTTAGGGGGCCTGGATGAGCAGTTCTTC
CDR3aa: CASSLGGLDEQFF

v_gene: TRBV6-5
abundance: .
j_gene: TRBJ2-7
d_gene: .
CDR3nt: TGTGCCAGCAGACGCGGGACAGCTACCTCCTACGAGCAGTACTTC
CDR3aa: CASRRGTATSYEQYF

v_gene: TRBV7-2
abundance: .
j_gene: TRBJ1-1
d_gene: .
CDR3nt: TGTGCCAGCAGCCCAGGGGTATTAGGGAACACTGAAGCTTTCTTT
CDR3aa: CASSPGVLGNTEAFF

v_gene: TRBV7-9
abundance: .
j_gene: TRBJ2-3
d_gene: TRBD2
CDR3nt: TGTGCCAGCAGCCCACTAGCGGTTAGCACAGATACGCAGTATTTT
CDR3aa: CASSPLAVSTDTQYF

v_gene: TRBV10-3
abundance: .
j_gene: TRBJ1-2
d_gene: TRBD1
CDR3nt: TGTGCCATCAGAACAGGGGAACCCCCACCTTACTATGGCTACACCTTC
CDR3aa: CAIRTGEPPPYYGYTF

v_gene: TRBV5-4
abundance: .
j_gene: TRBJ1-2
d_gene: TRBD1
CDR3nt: TGTGCCAGTAGTGCCGCCAGGCAGGGGGCGCGTGGCTACACCTTC
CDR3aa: CASSAARQGARGYTF

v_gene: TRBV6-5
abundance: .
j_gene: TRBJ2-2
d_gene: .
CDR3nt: TGTGCCAGCAGTTACGGTGGTGCGGGGGGGGAGCTGTTTTTT
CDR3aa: CASSYGGAGGELFF

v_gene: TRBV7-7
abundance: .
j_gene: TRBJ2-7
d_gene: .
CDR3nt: TGTGCTAGCAGCCCAGCCAGTGGCGGGCCCTCCTACGAGCAGTACTTC
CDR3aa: CASSPASGGPSYEQYF

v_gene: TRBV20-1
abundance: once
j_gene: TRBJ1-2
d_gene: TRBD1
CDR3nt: TGCAGTGCAGGGGGCGGTGGCTACACCTTC
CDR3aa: CSAGGGGYTF

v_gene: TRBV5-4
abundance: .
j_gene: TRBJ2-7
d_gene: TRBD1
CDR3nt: TGTGCCAGCAGCCCCGGACAGGGTTCCTACGAGCAGTACTTC
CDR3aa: CASSPGQGSYEQYF

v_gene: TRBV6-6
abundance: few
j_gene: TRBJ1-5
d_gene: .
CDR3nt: TGTGCCAGCAGTCCCCGGAGCTGGCCCCAGCATTTT
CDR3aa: CASSPRSWPQHF

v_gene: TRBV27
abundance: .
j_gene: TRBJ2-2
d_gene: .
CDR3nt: TGTGCCAGCAGTTTATGGGGGGCCGGGGAGCTGTTTTTT
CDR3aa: CASSLWGAGELFF

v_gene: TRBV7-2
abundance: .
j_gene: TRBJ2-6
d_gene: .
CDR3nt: TGTGCCAGCAGCTCTCTGCAGCGGGTGGGTGGGGCCAACGTCCTGACTTTC
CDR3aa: CASSSLQRVGGANVLTF

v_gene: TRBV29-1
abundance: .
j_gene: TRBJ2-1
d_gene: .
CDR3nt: TGCAGCGCCGTCGACAGTCCATCCTACAATGAGCAGTTCTTC
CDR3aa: CSAVDSPSYNEQFF

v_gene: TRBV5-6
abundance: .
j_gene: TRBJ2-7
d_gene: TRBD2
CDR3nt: TGTGCCAGCAGCCGGGAGGACTCCTACGAGCAGTACTTC
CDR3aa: CASSREDSYEQYF

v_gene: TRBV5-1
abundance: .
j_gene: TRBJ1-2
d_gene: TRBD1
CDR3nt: TGCGCCAGCAGCCCCCGAGCAGGGGGAGGCGGCTATGGCTACACCTTC
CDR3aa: CASSPRAGGGGYGYTF

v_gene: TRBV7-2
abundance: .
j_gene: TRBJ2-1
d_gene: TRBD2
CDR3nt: TGTGCCAGCAGCCCACTAGCGGGAGGGTACAATGAGCAGTTCTTC
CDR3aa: CASSPLAGGYNEQFF